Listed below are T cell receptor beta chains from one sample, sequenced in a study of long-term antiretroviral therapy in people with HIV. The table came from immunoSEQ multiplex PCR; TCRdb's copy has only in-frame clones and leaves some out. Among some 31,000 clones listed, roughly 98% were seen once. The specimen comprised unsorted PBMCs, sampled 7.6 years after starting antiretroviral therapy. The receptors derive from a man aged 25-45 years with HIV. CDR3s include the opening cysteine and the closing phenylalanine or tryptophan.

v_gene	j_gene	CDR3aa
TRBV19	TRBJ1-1	CASSREDRSFF
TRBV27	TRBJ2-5	CASSLRSGYPRETQYF
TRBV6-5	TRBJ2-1	CASSSQGVNEQFF
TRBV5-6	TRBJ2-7	CASSIGGTGWNEQYF
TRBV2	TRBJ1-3	CASSAPARHIYF
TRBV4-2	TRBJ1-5	CASSSEGQGYQPQHF
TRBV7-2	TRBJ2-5	CASSLDHSGGLETQYF
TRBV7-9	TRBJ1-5	CASSLAGANQPQHF
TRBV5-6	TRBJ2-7	CASSPNEGEAPSYEQYF
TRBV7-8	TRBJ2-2	CASSFQVRDTGELFF
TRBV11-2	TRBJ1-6	CASSFTIDYNSPLHF
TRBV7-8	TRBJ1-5	CASSLGTENSNQPQHF
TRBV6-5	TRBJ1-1	CASTRDGNTEAFF
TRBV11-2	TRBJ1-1	CASSLVATGQTEAFF
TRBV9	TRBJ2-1	CASSVAATVLPTISYNEQFF
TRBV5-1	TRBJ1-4	CASTDLDEKLFF
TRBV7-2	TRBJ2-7	CASSQDRSPFKQYF
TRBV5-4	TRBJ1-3	CASSLGPDSGNTIYF
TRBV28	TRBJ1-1	CASSPDTEAFF
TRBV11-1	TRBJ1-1	CASSLGQYTEAFF
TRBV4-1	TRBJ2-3	CASSQGPGAPHTDTQYF
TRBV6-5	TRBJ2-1	CASSLSGSGQDEQFF
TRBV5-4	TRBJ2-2	CASRGTSQNTGELFF
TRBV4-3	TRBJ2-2	CASSQTVGGDTGELFF
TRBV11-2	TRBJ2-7	CASSTAVEQYF
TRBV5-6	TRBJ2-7	CASSQVTSYEQYF
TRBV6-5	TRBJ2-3	CASSYSLAGGDTQYF
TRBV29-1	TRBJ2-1	CSVSGTRYNEQFF
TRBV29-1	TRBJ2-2	CSAGGTGELFF
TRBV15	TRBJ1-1	CATSRDRFAEAFF
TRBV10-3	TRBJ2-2	CAIGPGGENTGELFF
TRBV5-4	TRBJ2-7	CASSHKSGRSYEQYF
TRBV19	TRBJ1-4	CASASGTYEKLFF
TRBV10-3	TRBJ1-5	CAISGGGGRQPQHF
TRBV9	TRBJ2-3	CASSVGQGLDTQYF
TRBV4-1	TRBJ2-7	CASSQEEGGPYEQYF
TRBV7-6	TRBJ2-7	CASSLAGDSYEQYF
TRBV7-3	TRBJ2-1	CASSRDSSGNEQFF